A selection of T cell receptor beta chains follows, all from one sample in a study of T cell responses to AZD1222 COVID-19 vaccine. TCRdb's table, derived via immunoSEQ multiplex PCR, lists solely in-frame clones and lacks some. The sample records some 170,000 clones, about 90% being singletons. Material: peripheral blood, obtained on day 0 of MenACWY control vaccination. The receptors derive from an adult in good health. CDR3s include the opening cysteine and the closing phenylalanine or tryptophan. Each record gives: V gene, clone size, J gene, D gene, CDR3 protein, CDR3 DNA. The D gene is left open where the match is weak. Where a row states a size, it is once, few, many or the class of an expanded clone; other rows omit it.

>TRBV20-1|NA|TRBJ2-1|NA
CSATLANEQFF
TGCAGTGCTACTCTAGCGAATGAGCAGTTCTTC
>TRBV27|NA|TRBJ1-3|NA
CASSLTARRNTIYF
TGTGCCAGCAGTTTGACAGCCCGTAGGAACACCATATATTTT
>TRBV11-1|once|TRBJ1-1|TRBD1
CASSLVSGGTEAFF
TGTGCCAGCAGCTTAGTCTCAGGGGGAACTGAAGCTTTCTTT
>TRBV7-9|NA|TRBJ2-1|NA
CASSGTRSLYNEQFF
TGTGCCAGCAGCGGAACTAGAAGCCTCTACAATGAGCAGTTCTTC
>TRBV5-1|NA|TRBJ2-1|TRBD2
CASSLIPSGNYEQFF
TGCGCCAGCAGCTTGATCCCTAGCGGGAACTATGAGCAGTTCTTC
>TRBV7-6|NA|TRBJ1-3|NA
CASSLGDPVSGNTIYF
TGTGCCAGCAGCCTAGGGGACCCTGTCTCTGGAAACACCATATATTTT
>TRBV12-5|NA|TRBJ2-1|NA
CASGPSPVGYNEQFF
TGTGCTAGTGGCCCTTCACCGGTGGGATACAATGAGCAGTTCTTC
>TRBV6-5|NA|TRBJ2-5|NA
CASSYSFASQETQYF
TGTGCCAGCAGTTACTCGTTCGCCAGCCAAGAGACCCAGTACTTC
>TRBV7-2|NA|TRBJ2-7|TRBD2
CASSPTSGWEGQYF
TGTGCCAGCAGCCCGACTAGCGGGTGGGAGGGGCAGTACTTC
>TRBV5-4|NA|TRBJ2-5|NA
CASSPRGPEADQYF
TGTGCCAGCAGCCCTAGAGGACCCGAAGCGGACCAGTACTTC
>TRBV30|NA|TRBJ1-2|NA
CAWSAAGNYGYTF
TGTGCCTGGAGTGCGGCAGGGAACTATGGCTACACCTTC
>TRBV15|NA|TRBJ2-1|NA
CATSRVRRGTNEQFF
TGTGCCACCAGCAGAGTAAGGAGGGGGACCAATGAGCAGTTCTTC
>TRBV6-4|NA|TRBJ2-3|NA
CASSDSAVPADTQYF
TGTGCCAGCAGTGACTCGGCGGTCCCCGCGGATACGCAGTATTTT
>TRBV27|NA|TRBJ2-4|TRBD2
CASSSQTSGSVYIQYF
TGTGCCAGCAGTTCCCAAACTAGCGGGAGTGTATACATTCAGTACTTC
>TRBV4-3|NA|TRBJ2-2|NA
CASSQPAKGGGELFF
TGCGCCAGCAGCCAACCTGCTAAGGGGGGCGGGGAGCTGTTTTTT
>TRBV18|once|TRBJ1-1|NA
CASSSAIDTEAFF
TGTGCCAGCTCATCCGCGATTGACACTGAAGCTTTCTTT